Given below is one T cell receptor (beta chain) in context. The entry originates in a study of naive and memory T cell subsets. Germline CDR1 reads SEHNR; CDR2 reads FQNEAQ (reference sequence). The CDR3 covers 15 residues. V gave up 2 bases and J gave up 5 bases; unmatched junction bases: 7. Two oligonucleotides, mixed equimolar, formed the beta constant-region primer covering TRBC1 and TRBC2. The ligated cDNA underwent four PCR rounds using SP2 and nested alpha and beta constant-region primers. Via MiXCR, TCRdb re-called the UMI-ligation and nested PCR reads, giving one row per CDR3 protein. The sample includes approximately 80,000 distinct CDR3 sequences, roughly 9.2% of them seen just once.

The sequence was collected from a human donor in good health. Source material: naive CD8+ T cells from blood. The gene calls are TRBV7-9 and TRBJ2-7; 9 nucleotides line up with TRBD2. The CDR3 DNA follows: TGTGCCAGCAGCTTACGGCGGGAGGGATCCCACGAGCAGTACTTC. It translates to CASSLRREGSHEQYF.